The present TCR beta chain was sequenced within a study of blood T cell repertoires in COVID-19. Overall study context: Researchers got acute and convalescent COVID-19 samples from the United States, Italy and Spain.

In the authors' methods: Amplifying reference gene primers gave estimates of nucleated cell counts. The protocol was immunoSEQ multiplex PCR, while the TCRdb copy is restricted to in-frame clones and leaves out a portion. V and J calls and clone size are given by that table; D and trimming were obtained from the DNA. Counted here are 220,000 or so clones, 86% occurring once; the ten biggest clones make up 10% to 13%. The CDR3 is 12 residues long. Germline assignment: CDR1 LNHDA and CDR2 SQIVND (reference sequence). The V end was cut by 10 bases, the J end by 4 bases, with 11 bases between. Seattle patients were enrolled while actively infected and followed longitudinally.

Sequencing was done on a sample of peripheral blood. The TCR was taken from a woman in her 50s with COVID-19, enrolled during active disease. The chain carries TRBV19 and TRBJ2-1; D is ambiguous. The CDR3 bases are TGTGCCACCTCCCGGGTGTACAATGAGCAGTTCTTC. Its translation: CATSRVYNEQFF. The whole variable domain, remainder taken from reference TRBV19 and TRBJ2-1, is DGGITQSPKYLFRKEGQNVTLSCEQNLNHDAMYWYRQDPGQGLRLIYYSQIVNDFQKGDIAEGYSVSREKKESFPLTVTSAQKNPTAFYLCATSRVYNEQFFGPGTRLTVL.